Following are 22 T cell receptor beta chains from one sample sequenced in a study of shared clonotypes between healthy human individuals. This table comes from immunoSEQ multiplex PCR, and its TCRdb copy is limited to in-frame clones, with some not included. Among about 2,100,000 clones listed, 85% to 95% were seen once. Naive CD8 isolation took CD45RO-negative cells positively selected for CCR7 and excluded terminally differentiated effector memory CD45RA+ cells. The sequenced sample was naive CD8+ T cells from PBMCs. These receptors were taken from a man aged 18 to 30 in good health. Some clones in this sample may be carry-over from other donors' samples.

This clone came up once. The V and J genes are TRBV28 and TRBJ1-5; 11 bases agree with TRBD1. The V gene's germline CDR1 is MDHEN and CDR2 SYDVKM. After removal of 2 bases from V and 6 bases from J, the junction contained 3 bases not matched to a gene. The CDR3 is 15 residues long. CDR3 nucleotide sequence: TGTGCCAGCAGTTTAGGACAGGGGGCTGTTCAGCCCCAGCATTTT. Translated: CASSLGQGAVQPQHF.

The V gene is TRBV7-9, the J gene TRBJ2-7; 7 bases are a match to TRBD1. The germline CDR1 and CDR2 sequences are SEHNR and FQNEAQ (reference sequence). There are 16 residues in the CDR3. The V gene end was trimmed by 6 bases and the J gene end by 0 bases; junction bases not matched to a gene: 11. The CDR3 loop reads CASRRITGVNSYEQYF. In nucleotides, the CDR3 is TGTGCCAGCAGGAGAATCACAGGGGTGAACTCCTACGAGCAGTACTTC.

The chain links TRBV27 to TRBJ1-2, with D perhaps matching TRBD1 (5 bases). The V and J ends lost 6 bases and 2 bases respectively, with 16 bases between them. The germline V gene encodes CDR1 MNHEY and CDR2 SMNVEV (reference sequence). This CDR3 has 15 amino acids. CDR3 in amino acids: CASRPSRGSNYGYTF. CDR3 nucleotides: TGTGCCAGCAGACCCAGTAGGGGTTCCAACTATGGCTACACCTTC.

This chain joins TRBV4-1 and TRBJ2-3, with 7 bases matching TRBD2. The CDR3 is 16 amino acids. Germline V gives CDR1 MGHRA, CDR2 YSYEKL. Losses at the gene ends were 5 bases for V and 0 bases for J; bases not matched to a gene: 8. The CDR3: CASSTLWGGSTDTQYF. CDR3 DNA: TGCGCCAGCAGCACCCTATGGGGAGGGAGCACAGATACGCAGTATTTT.

The chain uses TRBV4-3 and TRBJ2-1, with D possibly TRBD2 on 6 matching bases. Germline CDR1 is LGHNA and CDR2 is YSLEER. The CDR3 covers 13 residues. V was shortened by 5 bases and J by 5 bases, with 10 bases between the two germline ends. DNA of the CDR3: TGCGCCAGCAGCGCTCGGGGGAACAATGAGCAGTTCTTC. Residues: CASSARGNNEQFF.

The rearrangement uses TRBV5-1 and TRBJ2-1, with TRBD2 identical over 7 bases. The length of the CDR3 is 15 residues. The junction had 4 bases not matched to a gene; V was cut back by 0 bases and J by 4 bases. Germline V gene lookup returns CDR1 SGHRS and CDR2 YFSETQ. CDR3 loop: CASSLGLADYNEQFF. The DNA of the CDR3 is TGCGCCAGCAGCTTGGGGCTAGCGGATTACAATGAGCAGTTCTTC.

A word on this clone: At the DNA level, this CDR3 is encoded by other sequences in the same sample as well. This chain uses TRBV13 with TRBJ1-1; D remains ambiguous. The CDR3 is 13 residues long. Trimming cost V 5 bases and J 1 base, with 8 bases left between them. Germline CDR1 is PRHDT and CDR2 is FYEKMQ (reference sequence). The CDR3 nucleotides are TGTGCCAGCAGCCTTGGGTCGAACACTGAAGCTTTCTTT. Its protein is CASSLGSNTEAFF.

The J gene is TRBJ2-1, the V gene TRBV5-1, with 8 positions matching TRBD2. CDR1 and CDR2 from the germline V gene are SGHRS and YFSETQ. The junction had 11 bases not matched to a gene; V was cut back by 4 bases and J by 2 bases. The CDR3 contains 17 residues. For the CDR3, the DNA is TGCGCCAGCAGCGGGAGAAGCGGGAGCTCCCCCTACAATGAGCAGTTCTTC. This encodes CASSGRSGSSPYNEQFF.

The rearrangement links TRBV7-9 to TRBJ2-3; D not certain. This CDR3 is 13 amino acids long. CDR1 and CDR2 (germline): SEHNR, FQNEAQ (reference sequence). V was pared by 4 bases and J by 4 bases, with 9 bases between. DNA of the CDR3: TGTGCCAGCAGCTCCGACTCGGCAGATACGCAGTATTTT. It is translated as CASSSDSADTQYF. Supplemented by reference TRBV7-9 and TRBJ2-3, the full variable domain reads DTGVSQNPRHKITKRGQNVTFRCDPISEHNRLYWYRQTLGQGPEFLTYFQNEAQLEKSRLLSDRFSAERPKGSFSTLEIQRTEQGDSAMYLCASSSDSADTQYFGPGTRLTVL.

Concerning this clone: Other nucleotide sequences from this sample produce the same CDR3. The CDR3 sequence is CASSSRSSYEQYF. DNA of the CDR3: TGTGCCAGCAGCTCCAGGAGCTCCTACGAGCAGTACTTC. The V gene is TRBV11-3, the J gene TRBJ2-7; D is undetermined. The germline V and J ends were trimmed by 4 bases and 0 bases, with 7 bases remaining between them. Germline V gene sequence: CDR1 SGHNT, CDR2 YENEEA. This CDR3 is 13 amino acids long.

This chain joins TRBV11-2 and TRBJ1-2, with 9 bases identical to TRBD1. There are 16 residues in the CDR3. With V trimmed by 2 bases and J by 6 bases, 10 bases remained unmatched. Germline lookup yields CDR1 SGHAT and CDR2 FQNNGV. The CDR3 DNA reads TGTGCCAGCAGCTTAAATGGACAGGGGAGGTCAAATGGCTACACCTTC. Translated, it gives CASSLNGQGRSNGYTF.

Of note for this clone: Other DNA sequences of this sample code for an identical CDR3. This chain joins TRBV7-9 and TRBJ1-2; 7 bases fit TRBD1. The length of the CDR3 is 14 residues. The trim removed 5 bases at V and 0 bases at J, leaving 3 bases unmatched. CDR1 SEHNR and CDR2 FQNEAQ come from the germline V gene (reference sequence). In DNA, the CDR3 is TGTGCCAGCAGCGATGGACAGGCTAACTATGGCTACACCTTC. Residues: CASSDGQANYGYTF.

The CDR3 loop is CASSPKGGTGRYEQYF. CDR3 coding DNA: TGTGCCAGCAGTCCCAAAGGAGGGACAGGGCGTTACGAGCAGTACTTC. J is TRBJ2-7 and V is TRBV27; 9 bases line up with TRBD1. The CDR3 consists of 16 residues. The trim removed 5 bases at V and 4 bases at J, leaving 12 bases unmatched. Germline CDR1 and CDR2: MNHEY and SMNVEV (reference sequence).

CDR3 sequence reads: CAWSALSSTDTQYF. CDR3 nucleotide sequence: TGTGCCTGGAGTGCCCTTTCCAGCACAGATACGCAGTATTTT. V gene TRBV30 combines with J gene TRBJ2-3, with D unresolved. This CDR3 is built from 14 residues. The V end was cut by 1 base, the J end by 0 bases, with 8 bases between. Germline CDR1 GTSNPN, CDR2 SVGIG (reference sequence).

The CDR3 here is CATAPGLAGGSYEQYF. CDR3 coding DNA: TGTGCCACCGCCCCGGGACTAGCGGGAGGTTCCTACGAGCAGTACTTC. The chain joins TRBV4-2 to TRBJ2-7; 15 nucleotides match TRBD2. Germline V gene sequence: CDR1 LGHNA, CDR2 YNFKEQ. CDR3 length: 16 residues. Trimming took 10 bases from V and 1 from J; bases not matched to a gene: 8.

Comment on this clone: The same CDR3 also results from other DNA sequences found in this sample. J is TRBJ1-5 and V is TRBV28; TRBD1 might be the D (6 bases). The CDR3 runs to 15 residues. Trimming removed 3 bases at V and 2 bases at J, with 11 bases between. Germline V gives CDR1 MDHEN, CDR2 SYDVKM. In DNA, the CDR3 is TGTGCCAGCAGTTTTCTACAGGGCGGCAATCAGCCCCAGCATTTT. Encoded protein: CASSFLQGGNQPQHF.

The chain combines TRBV7-3 with TRBJ2-1; 9 bases are a match to TRBD1. The ends lost 6 bases at V and 8 bases at J; junction bases unmatched: 14. The V gene's germline CDR1 is SGHTA and CDR2 FQGTGA. The CDR3 totals 16 residues. CDR3 sequence reads: CASSFSGDRVIDEQFF. Here the CDR3 DNA reads TGTGCCAGCAGTTTCAGCGGGGACAGGGTTATCGATGAGCAGTTCTTC.

The chain uses TRBV13 and TRBJ2-7; D is ambiguous. The CDR3 covers 14 residues. The germline V gene has CDR1 PRHDT and CDR2 FYEKMQ (reference sequence). Between the trimmed V and J ends, which lost 5 bases and 0 bases, there was a span of 11 bases. CDR3 nucleotide sequence: TGTGCCAGCAGCCCCCGCGGACCCTCCTACGAGCAGTACTTC. It codes for CASSPRGPSYEQYF.

The genes are TRBV28 and TRBJ2-3; 9 bases map to TRBD1. Germline-derived CDR1 and CDR2 are MDHEN and SYDVKM. J was trimmed by 0 bases and V by 5 bases; bases with no gene match: 12. The CDR3 has 18 amino acids. This CDR3 is CASSLRRDRGMSTDTQYF. The CDR3 DNA reads as TGTGCCAGCAGTCTTCGACGAGACAGGGGGATGAGCACAGATACGCAGTATTTT.

Only one count was recorded for this clone. V gene TRBV19 combines with J gene TRBJ2-2, with D possibly called TRBD1 or TRBD2 (5 bases each). Germline V gene lookup returns CDR1 LNHDA and CDR2 SQIVND (reference sequence). Deletions cut 1 base from V and 4 bases from J, with 16 bases between. The CDR3 is made up of 17 amino acids. CDR3: CASSIGFSGRGTGELFF. DNA for the CDR3: TGTGCCAGTAGTATAGGCTTCTCAGGGAGAGGCACCGGGGAGCTGTTTTTT.

Worth noting for this clone: The identical CDR3 is also encoded by other nucleotide sequences in the sample. The genes are TRBV7-2 and TRBJ2-5; D call uncertain. Germline V gene lookup returns CDR1 SGHTA and CDR2 FQGNSA. The V and J ends lost 5 bases and 5 bases respectively, with 9 bases between them. The CDR3 totals 12 residues. The CDR3 DNA is TGTGCCAGCAGCCCCAGAGAGGAGACCCAGTACTTC. It codes for CASSPREETQYF.

This chain links TRBV7-6 with TRBJ1-3, with a tentative D call TRBD1 (5 bases). V lost 4 bases to trimming and J lost 0 bases, with 19 bases between them. The CDR3 is made up of 18 amino acids. Germline CDR1 is SGHVS and CDR2 is FNYEAQ. CDR3 DNA: TGTGCCAGCAGCTCCGGGACGGACGAAGAAGTCTCTGGAAACACCATATATTTT. It specifies CASSSGTDEEVSGNTIYF. The whole variable domain, filled in from reference TRBV7-6 and TRBJ1-3, reads GAGVSQSPRYKVTKRGQDVALRCDPISGHVSLYWYRQALGQGPEFLTYFNYEAQQDKSGLPNDRFSAERPEGSISTLTIQRTEQRDSAMYRCASSSGTDEEVSGNTIYFGEGSWLTVV.